These T cell receptor beta chains were read from a single sample in a study of OX40 agonist ivuxolimab in advanced cancers. Assay used: immunoSEQ multiplex PCR; TCRdb lists only in-frame clones, some missing. The sample has roughly 16,000 clones; over 60% are singletons. The sequenced sample was CD4+ or CD8+ T cells sorted from blood, obtained in a trial of the OX40 agonist ivuxolimab. The source of these receptors is an adult with an advanced solid tumor such as melanoma, head and neck, liver or kidney cancer. Each CDR3 is given with its conserved first and last residue. Each record gives: clone size, D gene, V gene, J gene, CDR3 DNA, CDR3 protein. D genes are given only for firm matches. Part of the rows lack a size; the others show once, few, many or a class for expanded clones.

NA	NA	TRBV12-5	TRBJ2-2	TGTGCTAGTGGTGCGAAGGACACCGGGGAGCTGTTTTTT	CASGAKDTGELFF
NA	TRBD1	TRBV7-9	TRBJ1-1	TGTGCCAGCAGCCCTCAGGACAGGGGGCATACTGAAGCTTTCTTT	CASSPQDRGHTEAFF
NA	NA	TRBV27	TRBJ1-3	TGTGCCAGCAGTACAAACACGGGACCTGGAAACACCATATATTTT	CASSTNTGPGNTIYF
NA	NA	TRBV2	TRBJ2-5	TGTGCCAGCAGGAGGGGGAAAGAGACCCAGTACTTC	CASRRGKETQYF
NA	NA	TRBV9	TRBJ2-1	TGTGCCAGCAGCGTTGCCTACAATGAGCAGTTCTTC	CASSVAYNEQFF
NA	NA	TRBV5-5	TRBJ1-6	TGTGCCAGCAGCTTAGGGAGGACCTATAATTCACCCCTCCACTTT	CASSLGRTYNSPLHF
once	NA	TRBV5-6	TRBJ2-3	TGTGCCAGCAGCTTGGGGTCAGCAGATACGCAGTATTTT	CASSLGSADTQYF
NA	TRBD1	TRBV4-2	TRBJ2-7	TGTGCCAGCCGCGTCGGGACAGCGAGCTCCTACGAGCAGTACTTC	CASRVGTASSYEQYF
NA	TRBD2	TRBV13	TRBJ2-1	TGTGCCAGCAGCTTAGAGGCTAGCGGGACCTCCTACAATGAGCAGTTCTTC	CASSLEASGTSYNEQFF
NA	NA	TRBV23-1	TRBJ1-2	TGCGCCAGCAGTCAATCGCCTGCAGGAGATAACTATGGCTACACCTTC	CASSQSPAGDNYGYTF
NA	TRBD1	TRBV7-8	TRBJ2-7	TGTGCCAGCAGCTTAGGGACAGGGGACGAGCAGTACTTC	CASSLGTGDEQYF
NA	NA	TRBV2	TRBJ2-7	TGTGCCGTGGAGGCAGGGAGCTACGAGCAGTACTTC	CAVEAGSYEQYF
NA	NA	TRBV4-2	TRBJ2-7	TGTGCCAGCAGCCAAGATCTATCTGGCTACGAGCAGTACTTC	CASSQDLSGYEQYF
NA	NA	TRBV4-1	TRBJ2-3	TGCGCCAGCAGCCAAGGAGGTTCCACCAGCACAGATACGCAGTATTTT	CASSQGGSTSTDTQYF
once	TRBD2	TRBV7-2	TRBJ2-7	TGTGCCAGCAGCTTAGAGCTAGCGGGAGGCTCCTACGAGCAGTACTTC	CASSLELAGGSYEQYF
NA	TRBD1	TRBV19	TRBJ2-7	TGTGCCAGTAGTACGGGGGGACAGGGGTACGAGCAGTACTTC	CASSTGGQGYEQYF
NA	TRBD1	TRBV5-5	TRBJ2-7	TGTGCCAGCAGCCATGGGACAGACTACGAGCAGTACTTC	CASSHGTDYEQYF
NA	TRBD1	TRBV5-4	TRBJ1-2	TGTGCCAGCAGCGTGGGACAGGGATATGGCTACACCTTC	CASSVGQGYGYTF
NA	NA	TRBV11-3	TRBJ2-7	TGTGCCAGCAGCTTCGGACGGACCTACGAGCAGTACTTC	CASSFGRTYEQYF
NA	NA	TRBV4-3	TRBJ2-3	TGCGCCAGCAGCCAAGACTGGGGAACAGATACGCAGTATTTT	CASSQDWGTDTQYF
once	TRBD2	TRBV29-1	TRBJ2-1	TGCAGCGTTGATGGGCGGGAGGGCCCTCATGAGCAGTTCTTC	CSVDGREGPHEQFF
NA	TRBD2	TRBV7-9	TRBJ2-1	TGTGCCAGCAGCACCCTCGGGACTAGCGGGATTGACAATGAGCAGTTCTTC	CASSTLGTSGIDNEQFF
NA	TRBD1	TRBV27	TRBJ2-1	TGTGCCAGCAGTTGGGACAGGGGCCTTAATGAGCAGTTCTTC	CASSWDRGLNEQFF
NA	NA	TRBV9	TRBJ1-3	TGTGCCAGCAGCGTCAGCAACCTCTCTGGAAACACCATATATTTT	CASSVSNLSGNTIYF
NA	NA	TRBV28	TRBJ1-5	TGTGCCAGCAGTTTACAGGCAGGGGGCAATCAGCCCCAGCATTTT	CASSLQAGGNQPQHF
NA	NA	TRBV2	TRBJ2-7	TGTGCCAGCAGTGAATCTCTAGCAGCGGCAATTTTCGAGCAGTACTTC	CASSESLAAAIFEQYF
NA	TRBD1	TRBV6-6	TRBJ1-1	TGTGCCAGCAGCCAGGACAGGACCGAAGCTTTCTTT	CASSQDRTEAFF
NA	NA	TRBV28	TRBJ1-5	TGTGCCAGCAGTAATGGTGCAGGGCGGGGAAACATGGCCCAGCATTTT	CASSNGAGRGNMAQHF
once	NA	TRBV7-3	TRBJ1-1	TGTGCCAGCAGCTTAGGTGCGCGCACTGAAGCTTTCTTT	CASSLGARTEAFF